These 17 T cell receptor beta chains came from one sample sequenced in a study of blood T cell repertoires in COVID-19. Sequenced by immunoSEQ multiplex PCR; TCRdb stores in-frame clones only, minus some. The sample records about 220,000 clones, approximately 80% being singletons. The sequenced sample was peripheral blood. Every receptor here comes from a human donor in a cohort sampled during active COVID-19.

The CDR3 coding sequence is TGCGCCAGCAGGACAGGGGGATCGAACACTGAAGCTTTCTTT. Amino acids: CASRTGGSNTEAFF. This sequence joins TRBV5-1 and TRBJ1-1; TRBD1 aligns across 9 bases. Germline V gives CDR1 SGHRS, CDR2 YFSETQ. The CDR3 covers 14 residues. Trimming cost V 5 bases and J 1 base; bases outside gene matches: 3.

The chain uses TRBV19 and TRBJ2-3, with TRBD1 as a possible D gene (7 bases). This CDR3 comprises 16 residues. Trimming took off 4 bases at V and 3 bases at J, with 17 bases between the two ends. Germline CDR1 and CDR2: LNHDA and SQIVND (reference sequence). The CDR3 DNA reads TGTGCCAGTAGTAGACTCGCCAGGGGGGTGACAGATACGCAGTATTTT. As protein: CASSRLARGVTDTQYF. The full variable domain, rest sourced from reference TRBV19 and TRBJ2-3, is DGGITQSPKYLFRKEGQNVTLSCEQNLNHDAMYWYRQDPGQGLRLIYYSQIVNDFQKGDIAEGYSVSREKKESFPLTVTSAQKNPTAFYLCASSRLARGVTDTQYFGPGTRLTVL.

This chain links TRBV7-3 with TRBJ1-6, with D possibly being TRBD1 (6 bases). CDR1 is SGHTA, CDR2 FQGTGA, per germline. The CDR3 has 17 amino acids. The V gene lost 1 base and the J gene lost 5 bases, with 15 bases spanning the gap. This chain's CDR3 is CASSLNGGGSHNSPLHF. CDR3 sequence (DNA): TGTGCCAGCAGCTTAAATGGGGGCGGGTCCCATAATTCACCCCTCCACTTT.

CDR3 bases: TGTGCCAGCAAACCCCAGGGGGCGGGCACCGGGGAGCTGTTTTTT. Amino acids: CASKPQGAGTGELFF. V is TRBV6-6 and J is TRBJ2-2; the match to TRBD1 covers 8 bases. The J segment lost 4 bases and the V segment lost 7 bases, leaving 8 bases of the junction unmatched. This CDR3 spans 15 amino acids. The germline V gene has CDR1 MNHNY and CDR2 SVGAGI (reference sequence).

V is TRBV20-1 and J is TRBJ1-2, with 8 positions matching TRBD1. V gave up 5 bases and J gave up 5 bases; unmatched junction bases: 1. Per germline, CDR1 DFQATT and CDR2 SNEGSKA (reference sequence). The CDR3 is made up of 11 amino acids. In DNA, the CDR3 is TGCAGTGCTCGGACAGGGTATGGCTACACCTTC. Residues: CSARTGYGYTF.

On this clone itself: A much larger clone lies one base from this, so it may be a read error. This chain connects TRBV3-1 (or the pseudogene TRBV3-2) to TRBJ1-5, with 7 positions matching TRBD1. This CDR3 has 12 residues. The germline CDR1 and CDR2 sequences are LGHDT and YNNKEL (reference sequence). J was trimmed by 6 bases and V by 6 bases; bases with no gene match: 2. The CDR3 here is CASRQGSQPQHF. The CDR3 nucleotides read TGTGCCAGCAGACAGGGGAGTCAGCCCCAGCATTTT.

This clone is a singleton in its sample. The chain carries TRBV5-1 and TRBJ1-1; no clear D. Germline CDR1 reads SGHRS; CDR2 reads YFSETQ. The ends were cut back, 1 base at V and 3 bases at J, with 7 bases in the middle. The CDR3 length is 13 residues. The CDR3 DNA is TGCGCCAGCAGCTTGTGGGAGGACACTGAAGCTTTCTTT. The encoded protein is CASSLWEDTEAFF.

The chain links TRBV7-2 to TRBJ2-7; 7 bases are shared with TRBD2. This CDR3 contains 14 residues. Germline-derived CDR1 and CDR2 are SGHTA and FQGNSA. V lost 5 bases and J lost 3; bases outside the gene matches: 7. The CDR3 protein is CASSPQRDIYEQYF. CDR3 DNA: TGTGCCAGCAGCCCCCAGCGGGATATCTACGAGCAGTACTTC.

The chain employs TRBV7-8 and TRBJ1-5; 7 bases are shared with TRBD1. The CDR3 is 15 amino acids. The V gene's germline CDR1 is SGHVS and CDR2 FQNEAQ. J was trimmed by 7 bases and V by 3 bases; bases with no gene match: 9. Written as DNA, the CDR3 is TGTGCCAGCAGCTTCTCAGGGGGACGGGGCCAGCCCCAGCATTTT. Amino acid sequence: CASSFSGGRGQPQHF.

This clone was seen once. This chain joins TRBV28 and TRBJ2-1; D might be TRBD2 (8 bases). The length of the CDR3 is 18 residues. V lost 6 bases and J lost 9, with 30 bases in between. Germline CDR1 and CDR2: MDHEN and SYDVKM. The CDR3 sequence is CASSFGTDRLAFSGEQFF. For the CDR3, the DNA is TGTGCCAGCAGCTTCGGGACAGATCGACTAGCGTTTTCGGGTGAGCAGTTCTTC.

Only a few counts were recorded for this clone. The V call is TRBV7-9, the J call TRBJ2-7, with 9 bases aligning to TRBD2. There are 14 residues in the CDR3. Looked up from germline, CDR1 is SEHNR and CDR2 is FQNEAQ (reference sequence). The V segment lost 5 bases and the J segment 7 bases; nucleotides outside the gene matches: 9. CDR3 in DNA: TGTGCCAGCAGCACAGGACTAGCGTGGCCAGAGCAGTACTTC. Protein: CASSTGLAWPEQYF.

This clone was observed at least ten times. The gene calls are TRBV3-1 (or the pseudogene TRBV3-2) and TRBJ1-2; D unresolved. The germline V and J ends were trimmed by 4 bases and 4 bases, with 19 bases remaining between them. This CDR3 has 16 amino acids. Germline V gene data show CDR1 as LGHDT and CDR2 as YNNKEL (reference sequence). CDR3 residues: CASSLRSMTFGYGYTF. CDR3 nucleotide sequence: TGTGCCAGCAGCCTCAGATCAATGACTTTCGGCTATGGCTACACCTTC.

The genes are TRBV11-2 and TRBJ1-1, with 8 positions matching TRBD1. J was trimmed by 7 bases and V by 5 bases; bases with no gene match: 9. Germline lookup yields CDR1 SGHAT and CDR2 FQNNGV. CDR3 size: 14 residues. This CDR3 reads CASSPDRVMNEAFF. The CDR3 bases are TGTGCCAGCAGCCCGGACAGGGTGATGAATGAAGCTTTCTTT.

This clone came up once. This chain links TRBV7-2 with TRBJ1-2; 8 bases align to TRBD1. The germline gives CDR1 SGHTA, CDR2 FQGNSA. The CDR3 has 16 residues. The V and J ends lost 5 bases and 3 bases, in that order; junction bases with no gene match: 11. The CDR3 protein is CASSPTGGGDDYGYTF. The CDR3, as DNA: TGTGCCAGCAGCCCTACAGGGGGGGGCGATGACTATGGCTACACCTTC.

The V and J genes are TRBV18 and TRBJ2-7, with TRBD2 matching 8 bases. With 5 bases clipped from V and 4 bases from J, the junction kept 7 bases outside the gene matches. Germline CDR1 KGHSH, CDR2 LQKENI. The CDR3 extends over 14 amino acids. CDR3 sequence: CASSMAGGEYEQYF. CDR3 coding DNA: TGTGCCAGCTCAATGGCGGGGGGCGAGTACGAGCAGTACTTC.

About this clone: The same CDR3 can be traced to other DNA sequences in this sample. The V call is TRBV5-1, the J call TRBJ2-3; TRBD2 might be the D (6 bases). The CDR3 sequence is 13 residues long. Between the trimmed V and J ends, which lost 5 bases and 0 bases, there was a span of 7 bases. Germline V gene lookup returns CDR1 SGHRS and CDR2 YFSETQ. The CDR3 coding sequence is TGCGCCAGCAGGGAGGGTAGCACAGATACGCAGTATTTT. Amino acids: CASREGSTDTQYF.

The gene calls are TRBV12-3 or TRBV12-4 and TRBJ1-1; no definite D call. CDR3 size: 13 residues. V was cut by 2 bases and J by 5 bases, with 9 bases left in between. Written as DNA, the CDR3 is TGTGCCAGCAGTTTACTAAGTGAAACTGAAGCTTTCTTT. Encoded protein: CASSLLSETEAFF.